This entry is about one T cell receptor (beta chain). Its specificity is unknown. One end of the junction fails to match germline, which may point to a read error. The library came from three nested PCR rounds adapted from ARM-PCR protocols. MiXCR, applied by TCRdb to the multiplex PCR reads, yields one record per CDR3 protein. The sample has some 99,000 distinct CDR3 sequences; about 61% are singletons. Germline V gives CDR1 MNHEY, CDR2 SVGAGI. There are 17 residues in the CDR3. No cell sorting was done before RNA was extracted from the tissue. This non-tumor lung sample came from over 3 cm beyond the tumor edge. The record originates from a study of tumor and adjacent non-tumor tissue in lung cancer. Study context: Patients comprised over 9 adenocarcinoma, a couple of squamous cell carcinoma and 1 small cell lung cancer. Stage I to III disease affected 10 men and a handful of women aged about 30 to 76.

Notes on the study in general: Normal lung showed higher cumulative top 100 clone frequency than tumor.

V usage is TRBV6-5 and J usage is TRBJ2-5; 7 nucleotides line up with TRBD2. This clonotype was obtained from a man in his sixties with non-small cell lung cancer. The sample comprised distant non-tumor lung tissue. CDR3 coding DNA: TGTGCCAACAGTTATAGACCCCCAGGACTAGTGAGTCCTCCCCAGTACTTC. It translates to CANSYRPPGLVSPPQYF.